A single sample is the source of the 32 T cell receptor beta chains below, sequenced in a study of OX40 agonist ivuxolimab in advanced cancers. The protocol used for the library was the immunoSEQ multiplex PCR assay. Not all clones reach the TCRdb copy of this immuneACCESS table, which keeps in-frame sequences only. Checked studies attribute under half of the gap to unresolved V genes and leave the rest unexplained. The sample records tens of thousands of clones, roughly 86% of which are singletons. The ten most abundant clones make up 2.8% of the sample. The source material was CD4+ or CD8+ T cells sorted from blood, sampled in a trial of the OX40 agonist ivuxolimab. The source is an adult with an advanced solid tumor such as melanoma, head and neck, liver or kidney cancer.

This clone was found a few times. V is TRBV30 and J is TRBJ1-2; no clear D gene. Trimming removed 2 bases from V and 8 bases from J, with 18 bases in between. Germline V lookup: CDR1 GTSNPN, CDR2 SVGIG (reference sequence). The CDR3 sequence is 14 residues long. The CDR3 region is CAWSKWQRLEGYTF. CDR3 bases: TGTGCCTGGAGTAAGTGGCAGAGACTTGAAGGCTACACCTTC.

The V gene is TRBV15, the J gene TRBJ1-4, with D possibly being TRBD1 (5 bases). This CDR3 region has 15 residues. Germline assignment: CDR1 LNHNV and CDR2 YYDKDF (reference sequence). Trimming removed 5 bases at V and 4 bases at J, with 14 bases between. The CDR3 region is CATSGMGTVNEKLFF. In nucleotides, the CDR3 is TGTGCCACCAGCGGAATGGGGACGGTTAATGAAAAACTGTTTTTT.

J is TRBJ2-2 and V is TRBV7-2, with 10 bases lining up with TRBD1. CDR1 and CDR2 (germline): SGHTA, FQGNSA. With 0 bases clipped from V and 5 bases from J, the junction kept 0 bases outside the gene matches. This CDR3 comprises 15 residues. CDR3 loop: CASSLAGQGTGELFF. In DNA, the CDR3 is TGTGCCAGCAGCTTAGCGGGACAGGGGACCGGGGAGCTGTTTTTT. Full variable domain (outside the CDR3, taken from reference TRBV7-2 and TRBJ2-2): GAGVSQSPSNKVTEKGKDVELRCDPISGHTALYWYRQSLGQGLEFLIYFQGNSAPDKSGLPSDRFSAERTGGSVSTLTIQRTQQEDSAVYLCASSLAGQGTGELFFGEGSRLTVL.

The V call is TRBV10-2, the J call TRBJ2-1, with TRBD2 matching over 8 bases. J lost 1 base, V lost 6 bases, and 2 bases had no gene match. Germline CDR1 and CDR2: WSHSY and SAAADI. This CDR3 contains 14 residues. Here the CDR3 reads CASRQRGSYNEQFF. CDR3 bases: TGCGCCAGCAGGCAGCGGGGGTCCTACAATGAGCAGTTCTTC.

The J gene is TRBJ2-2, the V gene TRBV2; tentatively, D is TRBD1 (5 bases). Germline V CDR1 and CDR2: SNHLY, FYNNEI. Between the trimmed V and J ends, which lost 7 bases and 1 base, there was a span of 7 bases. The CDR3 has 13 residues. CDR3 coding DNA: TGTGCCAGCAAAAGGGGGAACACCGGGGAGCTGTTTTTT. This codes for CASKRGNTGELFF.

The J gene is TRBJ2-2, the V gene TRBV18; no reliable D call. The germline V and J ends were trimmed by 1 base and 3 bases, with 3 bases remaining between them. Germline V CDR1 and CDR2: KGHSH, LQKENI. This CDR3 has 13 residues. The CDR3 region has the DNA TGTGCCAGCTCACCACAGGACACCGGGGAGCTGTTTTTT. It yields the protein CASSPQDTGELFF.

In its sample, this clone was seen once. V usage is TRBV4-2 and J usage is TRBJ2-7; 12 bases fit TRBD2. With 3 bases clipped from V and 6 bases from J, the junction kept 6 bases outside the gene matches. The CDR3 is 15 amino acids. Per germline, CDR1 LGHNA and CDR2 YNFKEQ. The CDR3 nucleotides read TGTGCCAGCAGCCATGATGGACTAGCGGGATTCGAGCAGTACTTC. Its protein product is CASSHDGLAGFEQYF.

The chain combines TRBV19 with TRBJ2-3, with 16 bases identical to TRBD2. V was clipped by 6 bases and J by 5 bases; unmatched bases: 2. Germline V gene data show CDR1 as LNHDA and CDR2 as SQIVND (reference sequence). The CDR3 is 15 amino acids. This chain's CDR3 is CASRGTSGRGDTQYF. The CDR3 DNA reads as TGTGCCAGTAGGGGGACTAGCGGGAGGGGAGATACGCAGTATTTT.

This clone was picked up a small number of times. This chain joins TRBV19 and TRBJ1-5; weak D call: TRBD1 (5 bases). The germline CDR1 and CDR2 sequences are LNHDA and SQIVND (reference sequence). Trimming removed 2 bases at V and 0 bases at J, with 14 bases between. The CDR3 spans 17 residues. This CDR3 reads CASSITQGQRSNQPQHF. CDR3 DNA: TGTGCCAGTAGTATAACGCAGGGTCAGCGTAGCAATCAGCCCCAGCATTTT.

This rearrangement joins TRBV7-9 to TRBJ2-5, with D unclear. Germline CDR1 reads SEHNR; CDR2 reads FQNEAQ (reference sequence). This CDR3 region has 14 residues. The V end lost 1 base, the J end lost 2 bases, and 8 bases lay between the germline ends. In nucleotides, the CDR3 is TGTGCCAGCAGCTTAGAAGGAGCGCAAGAGACCCAGTACTTC. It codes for CASSLEGAQETQYF.

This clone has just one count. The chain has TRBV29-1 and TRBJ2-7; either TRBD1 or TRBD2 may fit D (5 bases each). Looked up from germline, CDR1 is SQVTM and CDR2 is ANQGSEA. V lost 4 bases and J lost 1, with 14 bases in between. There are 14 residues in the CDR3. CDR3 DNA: TGCAGCGTTGCAGTTGGGACGGGGTCCTACGAGCAGTACTTC. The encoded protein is CSVAVGTGSYEQYF.

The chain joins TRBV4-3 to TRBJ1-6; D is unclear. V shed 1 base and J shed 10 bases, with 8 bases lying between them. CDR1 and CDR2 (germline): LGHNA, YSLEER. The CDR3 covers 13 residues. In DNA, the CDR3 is TGCGCCAGCAGCCAAGTGAGAGGGTCACCCCTCCACTTT. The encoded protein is CASSQVRGSPLHF.

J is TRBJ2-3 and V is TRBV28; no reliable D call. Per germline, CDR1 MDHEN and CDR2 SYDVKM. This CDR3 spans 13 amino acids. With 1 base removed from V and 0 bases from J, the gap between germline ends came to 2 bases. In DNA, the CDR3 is TGTGCCAGCAGTTTATCCAGCACAGATACGCAGTATTTT. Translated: CASSLSSTDTQYF.

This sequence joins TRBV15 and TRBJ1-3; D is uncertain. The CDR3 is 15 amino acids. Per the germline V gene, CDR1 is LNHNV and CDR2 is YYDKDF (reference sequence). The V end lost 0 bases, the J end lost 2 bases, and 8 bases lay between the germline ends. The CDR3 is CATSRDRGTGNTIYF. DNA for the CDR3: TGTGCCACCAGCAGAGATCGGGGTACTGGAAACACCATATATTTT.

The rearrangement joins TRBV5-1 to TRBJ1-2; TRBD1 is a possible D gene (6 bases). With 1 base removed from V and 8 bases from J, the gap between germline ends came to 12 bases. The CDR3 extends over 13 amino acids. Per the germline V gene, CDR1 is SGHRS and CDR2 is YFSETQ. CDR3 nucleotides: TGCGCCAGCAGCTTGAACAGGGTGGACGGCTACACCTTC. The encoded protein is CASSLNRVDGYTF.

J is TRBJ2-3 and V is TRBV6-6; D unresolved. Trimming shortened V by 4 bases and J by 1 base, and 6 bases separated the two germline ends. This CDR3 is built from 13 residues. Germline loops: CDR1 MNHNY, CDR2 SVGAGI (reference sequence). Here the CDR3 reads CASSSQGTDTQYF. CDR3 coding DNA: TGTGCCAGCAGTTCCCAAGGCACAGATACGCAGTATTTT.

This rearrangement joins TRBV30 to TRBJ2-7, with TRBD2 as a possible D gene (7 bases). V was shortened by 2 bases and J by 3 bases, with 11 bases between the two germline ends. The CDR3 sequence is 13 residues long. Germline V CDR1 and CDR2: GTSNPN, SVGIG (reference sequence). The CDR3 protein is CAWSTGRGYEQYF. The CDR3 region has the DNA TGTGCCTGGAGTACAGGGAGGGGCTACGAGCAGTACTTC.

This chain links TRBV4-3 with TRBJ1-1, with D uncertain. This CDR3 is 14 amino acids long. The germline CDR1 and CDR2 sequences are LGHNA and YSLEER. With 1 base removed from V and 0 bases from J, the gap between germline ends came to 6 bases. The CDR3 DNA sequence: TGCGCCAGCAGCCAAGGTAATTTGAACACTGAAGCTTTCTTT. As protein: CASSQGNLNTEAFF.

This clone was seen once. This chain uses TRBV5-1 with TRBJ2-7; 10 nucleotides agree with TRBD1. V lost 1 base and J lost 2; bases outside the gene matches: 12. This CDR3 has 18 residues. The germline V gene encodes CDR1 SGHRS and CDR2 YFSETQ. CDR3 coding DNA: TGCGCCAGCAGCTTGTCGGGGACAGGGGCTTTACTAACCTACGAGCAGTACTTC. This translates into CASSLSGTGALLTYEQYF.

Here the CDR3 reads CASSQGSSGRDEQFF. CDR3 DNA: TGCGCCAGCAGCCAAGGGTCTAGCGGGAGGGATGAGCAGTTCTTC. V is TRBV4-1 and J is TRBJ2-1, with 12 bases aligning to TRBD2. J was trimmed by 8 bases and V by 1 base; bases with no gene match: 3. Per the germline V gene, CDR1 is MGHRA and CDR2 is YSYEKL. This CDR3 contains 15 residues.

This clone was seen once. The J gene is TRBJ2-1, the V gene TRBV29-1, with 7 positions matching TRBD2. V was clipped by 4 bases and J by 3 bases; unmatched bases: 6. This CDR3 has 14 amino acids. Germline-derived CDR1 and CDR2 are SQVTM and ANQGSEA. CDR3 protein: CSVGRESNYNEQFF. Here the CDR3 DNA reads TGCAGCGTTGGGCGGGAGAGTAACTACAATGAGCAGTTCTTC.

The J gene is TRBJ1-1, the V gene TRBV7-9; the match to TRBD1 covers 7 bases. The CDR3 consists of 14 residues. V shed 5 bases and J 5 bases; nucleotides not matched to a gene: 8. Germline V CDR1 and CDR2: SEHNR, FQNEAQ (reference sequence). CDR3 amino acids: CASSPQQGITEAFF. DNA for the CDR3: TGTGCCAGCAGCCCCCAACAGGGGATTACTGAAGCTTTCTTT.

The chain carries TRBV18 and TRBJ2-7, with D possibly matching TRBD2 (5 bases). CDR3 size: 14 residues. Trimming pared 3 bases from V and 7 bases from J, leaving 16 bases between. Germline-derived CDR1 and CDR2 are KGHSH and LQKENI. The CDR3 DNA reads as TGTGCCAGCTCACCTCCGGGCCCTCGGGGTGAGCAGTACTTC. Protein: CASSPPGPRGEQYF.

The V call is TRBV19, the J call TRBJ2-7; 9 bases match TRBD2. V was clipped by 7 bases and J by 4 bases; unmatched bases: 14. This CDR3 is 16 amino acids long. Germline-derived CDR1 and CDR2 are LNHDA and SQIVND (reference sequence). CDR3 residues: CASTQRFSGSKYEQYF. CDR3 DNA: TGTGCCAGTACTCAACGATTTAGCGGGAGTAAATACGAGCAGTACTTC.

Written as DNA, the CDR3 is TGCGCCAGCAGCTTAGGAGCGGGAGAGTCCTACAATGAGCAGTTCTTC. This codes for CASSLGAGESYNEQFF. V and J are TRBV5-1 and TRBJ2-1; 8 bases are shared with TRBD2. The V and J ends lost 2 bases and 1 base, in that order; junction bases with no gene match: 5. The CDR3 covers 16 residues. Germline V CDR1 and CDR2: SGHRS, YFSETQ.

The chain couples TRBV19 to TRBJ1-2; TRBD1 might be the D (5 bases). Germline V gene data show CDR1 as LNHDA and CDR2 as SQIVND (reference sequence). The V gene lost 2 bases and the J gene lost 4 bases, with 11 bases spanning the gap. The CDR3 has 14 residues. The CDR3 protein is CASSIMGGFYGYTF. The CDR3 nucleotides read TGTGCCAGTAGTATAATGGGGGGGTTCTATGGCTACACCTTC.

The CDR3 DNA follows: TGTGCCAGCAGCTTAAGGGGAGGAAGAGGCCAAGAGACCCAGTACTTC. This encodes CASSLRGGRGQETQYF. This chain connects TRBV11-3 to TRBJ2-5, with a weak D call TRBD2 (6 bases). The CDR3 is made up of 16 amino acids. Trimming took off 2 bases at V and 1 base at J, with 14 bases between the two ends. The germline CDR1 and CDR2 sequences are SGHNT and YENEEA.

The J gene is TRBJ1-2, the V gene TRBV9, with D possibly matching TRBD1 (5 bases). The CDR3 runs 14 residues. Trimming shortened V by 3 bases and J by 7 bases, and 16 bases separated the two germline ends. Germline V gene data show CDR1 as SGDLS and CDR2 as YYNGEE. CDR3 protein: CASSAGPSRSGYTF. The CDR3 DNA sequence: TGTGCCAGCAGCGCGGGACCTAGCAGGAGTGGCTACACCTTC.

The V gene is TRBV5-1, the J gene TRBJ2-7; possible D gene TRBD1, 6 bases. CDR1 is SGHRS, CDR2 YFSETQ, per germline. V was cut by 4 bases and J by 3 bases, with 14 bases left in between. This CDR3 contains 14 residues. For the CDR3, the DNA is TGCGCCAGCAGCCGCAACAGGGATAACTACGAGCAGTACTTC. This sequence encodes CASSRNRDNYEQYF.

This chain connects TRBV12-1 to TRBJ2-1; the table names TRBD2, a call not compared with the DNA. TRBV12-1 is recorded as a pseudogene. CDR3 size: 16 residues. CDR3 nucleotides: TGTGCCAGCAGCTTACTGGTGGAAGCGGGAGGCCATGAGCAGTTCTTC. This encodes CASSLLVEAGGHEQFF.

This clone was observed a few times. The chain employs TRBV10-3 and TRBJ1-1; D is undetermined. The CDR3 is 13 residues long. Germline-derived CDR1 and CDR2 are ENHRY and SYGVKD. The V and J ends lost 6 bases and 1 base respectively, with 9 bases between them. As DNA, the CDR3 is TGTGCCATCAGGGAGCGGCAGAACACTGAAGCTTTCTTT. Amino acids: CAIRERQNTEAFF.

In DNA, the CDR3 is TGTGCAAGTACAGACCCCTATGGCTACACCTTC. Translating gives CASTDPYGYTF. J is TRBJ1-2 and V is TRBV30; D gene unclear. Germline CDR1 and CDR2: GTSNPN and SVGIG (reference sequence). The CDR3 covers 11 residues.